This T cell receptor beta chain was profiled in a study of cytomegalovirus exposure and HLA in healthy donors (dated 2017 in TCRdb). About the full investigation: An earlier analysis of several hundred of the donors reported about 280 Gb of sequence data and 95 million to 140 million unique TCR beta sequences obtained from around 190 million T cells. An early release that covered about 600 HLA-typed donors contained approximately 300 gigabases of sequencing data and roughly 84 million unique TCR sequences. Of the roughly 410 genotyped donors, less than 90% were placed in the genetic ancestry cluster associated with self-reported Caucasian donors. The study aimed to test whether signatures of past pathogen exposure could be identified by cataloging public T cell receptors. Using immunosequencing, the study profiled T cell repertoires from around 680 subjects and related those repertoires to cytomegalovirus serostatus. Besides the first cohort of 666 subjects, a separate validation cohort made up of roughly 130 different subjects was used. To predict cytomegalovirus infection status, the study combined high-throughput TCR immunosequencing, statistical association of individual TCRs with disease status, and machine learning. A later analysis re-examined previously published TCR beta repertoires from 600 to 700 donors and added high-resolution HLA genotyping to investigate patterns of TCR occurrence. Rather than using new phenotypic data, the later analysis identified candidate immune exposures from TCR beta sequences and from how often those sequences occurred across donors. To decide whether each TCR beta V gene segment behaved as functional or pseudogenic, an earlier analysis of nearly 600 of the donors relied on high-throughput TCR beta sequencing. Alongside the repertoire data, information on donor age, sex, ethnicity and CMV serostatus was compiled. In a later genetic analysis, genome-wide SNP genotypes for about three fifths of the roughly 670 donors were used, and that subset was treated as a discovery cohort. All discovery cohort repertoires had been generated using a single sequencing platform. HLA typing included class I and class II loci at four-digit resolution. The number of typed donors differed by locus: about 620-630 for A, B, C, DRB1 and DQB1; about 520 for DQA1; 606 for DPA1; and 450 to 480 for DPB1. Because of strong linkage in the cohort, 5 or 6 DR-DQ haplotypes were treated as single units for association and clustering. Among some 400 genotyped donors of the cohort, an average of roughly 240,000 unique TCR beta nucleotide sequences were sequenced per donor, roughly 20% of them non-productive.

In regard to this clone: Its binding antigen is unknown.

In total, approximately 610 healthy bone marrow donors made up the cohort. Cohort members were all nominally healthy when sampled, although unrecorded immune exposures were likely present. The donor was CMV seropositive and was included in the group of 250 to 300 seropositive cohort members. A peripheral blood sample was provided by each donor, and peripheral blood mononuclear cells were used for TCR beta sequencing. The Qiagen DNeasy Blood Extraction Kit was used to extract genomic DNA from the blood cell samples. Measured from the cysteine to the phenylalanine, the CDR3 is 15 residues long. Only the CDR3 part of the read is kept: 45 bases, read in frame from the first base. The V end loses 1 base and the J end loses 2 bases, and a stretch of 8 bases separates them. The germline V gene provides CDR1 LGHNA and CDR2 YNFKEQ. What the authors observed across the whole study: Assigning TCR associations to individual alleles was difficult when HLA alleles, especially DR and DQ, strongly co-occurred. The classifier was reported to diagnose cytomegalovirus status with high specificity and sensitivity in both the original and validation cohorts. A further reported finding was that TCR beta sequences accurately predicted the HLA-A and HLA-B alleles for most subjects in the first cohort. According to a later analysis, parvovirus B19, influenza, CMV and Epstein-Barr virus appeared linked to several top co-occurrence clusters. According to the authors, the approach could potentially be generalized to other disease states and immunological phenotypes. A later analysis associated 15,000 or so TCR beta sequences with specific HLA alleles at a false discovery rate of 0.05. In this cohort, only TCR beta chains were sequenced, and detectable features were limited by the absence of alpha or paired-chain data. Linkage disequilibrium might explain the correlated functional status among segregating V segments, but an unknown experimental factor could not be excluded. Because some donors lacked HLA typing at each locus, the association tests relied only on the typed subset. In a later analysis, TCR association rates were found to vary across HLA loci, with the most associated TCRs seen for DRB1 alleles and the fewest for HLA-C alleles. A later genetic analysis associated a missense DCLRE1C variant with V-gene and J-gene trimming of TCR beta chains, and an independent cohort replicated the association. A later analysis found that HLA-associated TCR beta chains were more clonally expanded and had lower generation probabilities than equally common non-associated chains. In an earlier analysis of roughly 500 of the donors, most TCR beta V segments appeared in productive rearrangements about 87% or about 30% of the time, broadly matching IMGT annotations. In the study, some 160 TCR beta chains were listed as associated with cytomegalovirus. Most TCR sequences were seen in very few donors, while some public TCRs were found in many individuals. In a later analysis, most CMV-associated TCR beta chains were found to appear HLA-restricted, with HLA associations seemingly driven largely by CMV exposure. Because counts were too low, roughly 16 rarely observed V segments, including chromosome 9 orphons, were excluded from the earlier analysis of roughly 580 of the donors. Presence/absence analyses assumed roughly uniform sequencing depth across donors, an assumption that may not hold. The 87-base-pair reads could not distinguish some IMGT-functional V segments, including TRBV6-2 and TRBV6-3, so those segments were excluded. A few of the identified cytomegalovirus-associated TCR beta chains were confirmed in vitro to be specific for cytomegalovirus antigens. For the cohort, immune exposure information was limited to CMV serostatus. According to a later genetic analysis, donors in an Asian-associated ancestry cluster had fewer N-insertions in productive TCRs than the roughly 670-donor mean. The sequencing pipeline was judged likely to have produced a cluster of highly shared sequence variants as a technical artifact.

To prepare the library, the immunoSEQ multiplex PCR assay was applied. A mixture of 60 forward primers for TCR Vbeta segments and 13 reverse primers for TCR Jbeta segments was used in the multiplex PCR. The CDR3 region of rearranged TCR beta genes was amplified from genomic DNA by a multiplex PCR assay. The Illumina HiSeq System was used to sequence the amplified TCR beta libraries as 87-base-pair reads. The authors' analysis ran thus. In a later analysis, roughly 80 million unique TCR beta chains were counted across the roughly 700 repertoires, and roughly 11 million of these chains were shared by at least two donors. A nearest-neighbor algorithm error-corrected the raw reads and collapsed the reads into unique sequences, merging closely related sequences to remove PCR and sequencing errors. Alignment of CDR3 sequences to IMGT reference sequences was used to assign V, D and J gene segments. For a sequence to be retained, a match of at least six nucleotides to both a V gene segment and a J gene segment was required. Rearrangements were called productive when the CDR3 lacked stop codons and stayed in frame with V and J; all others were non-productive. CDR3 was defined according to IMGT convention as the region running from the second conserved V-encoded cysteine to the conserved J-encoded phenylalanine. Sequences without an unambiguous match to a single V gene segment were excluded from the earlier analysis of about 600 of the donors. In an earlier analysis of 500 to 750 of the donors, V segments were called functional above 56.7% productive rearrangements and were called segregating when the between-donor standard deviation exceeded 5%. To diagnose cytomegalovirus status from the catalog of TCR beta chain sequences, a statistical classification framework was built. V and J gene assignment, in a later analysis, came from comparing TCR nucleotide sequences with IMGT/GENE-DB human TR gene sequences. In a later analysis, CDR3 sequences and most-parsimonious VDJ recombination scenarios were assigned using the TCRdist pipeline. A later analysis defined each TCR beta chain by its CDR3 amino acid sequence plus V-gene family, and excluded reads lacking a unique V-gene family. To address suspected cross-contamination and a sequencing artifact, a later analysis removed 450 to 700 highly shared, low-generation-probability nucleotide sequences. For each public chain, a later analysis derived a clonal expansion index from normalized ranks of inferred template counts within each repertoire. Generation probabilities in a later analysis came from a VDJ recombination model fitted to out-of-frame rearrangements, and those results were checked against IGoR. A later analysis scored TCR-TCR, TCR-HLA and TCR-CMV co-occurrence with hypergeometric tests, applying a repertoire-size bias correction to TCR pairs. A later analysis estimated false discovery rates by permuting HLA or CMV assignments 20 times. In a later analysis, co-occurring TCRs were grouped using DBSCAN, with TCRdist sequence similarity added in when clustering inside HLA-allele-positive subsets. Repertoires with fewer than 30,000 or more than 120,000 public chains, plus five repertoires with anomalous nucleotide sharing, were excluded from co-occurrence clustering. TCRdb carries this immuneACCESS record with in-frame sequences only. Its versions omit some clonotypes, under half of them owing to an unresolved V gene in the studies checked, with the rest unexplained. V, J and clone size derive from that table, while D and trimming were established from the DNA sequence. The sample table records tens of thousands of clones. Approximately 5.6% of the sample comes from the top ten.

The chain is encoded by TRBV4-2 joined to TRBJ2-2; no D segment can be confidently identified. The sample consisted of PBMCs. The TCR was taken from a young man in good health and CMV-seropositive. The nucleotides are TGTGCCAGCAGCCAAGGGCAGGTTAACACCGGGGAGCTGTTTTTT. The encoded protein is CASSQGQVNTGELFF.